The 8 T cell receptor beta chains given below trace back to one sample, sequenced in a study of siplizumab effects on memory and regulatory T cells. TCRdb's copy holds only in-frame clones and misses some; the assay was immunoSEQ multiplex PCR. Of 90,000 to 120,000 clones detected, 93% appear once; the ten largest clones hold approximately 0.6%. What was sequenced was Tregs sorted from blood. These receptors all stem from a human donor in good health.

This clone was detected once. V and J are TRBV10-3 and TRBJ1-1, with a possible D match to TRBD1 (6 bases). Germline V gene data show CDR1 as ENHRY and CDR2 as SYGVKD. This CDR3 is 13 amino acids long. V lost 3 bases to trimming and J lost 11 bases, with 16 bases between them. In nucleotides, the CDR3 is TGTGCCATCAGTGACACAGGGTCGAGGAGGGCTTTCTTT. Translating it yields CAISDTGSRRAFF.

CDR3 bases: TGCGCCAGCAGCTTGGCCCTCCGGGCCCTTTCCGAGCAGTACTTC. Its protein product is CASSLALRALSEQYF. V is TRBV5-1 and J is TRBJ2-7; D uncertain. Germline V gene sequence: CDR1 SGHRS, CDR2 YFSETQ. V lost 0 bases and J lost 6, with 16 bases in between. The CDR3 runs to 15 residues.

The rearrangement links TRBV28 to TRBJ1-3; D is undetermined. The V and J ends lost 7 bases and 4 bases respectively, with 11 bases between them. Germline CDR1 reads MDHEN; CDR2 reads SYDVKM. CDR3 length: 13 amino acids. The CDR3 nucleotides read TGTGCCAGCATTCCGGCAGACGGAAACACCATATATTTT. It encodes CASIPADGNTIYF.

The CDR3 region is CASSRNRGGIITDTQYF. As DNA, the CDR3 is TGCGCCAGCAGCCGTAACAGGGGGGGGATTATCACAGATACGCAGTATTTT. This rearrangement joins TRBV4-1 to TRBJ2-3; weak D call: TRBD1 (8 bases). CDR1 and CDR2 from the germline V gene are MGHRA and YSYEKL. V was cut by 4 bases and J by 2 bases, with 19 bases left in between. The CDR3 runs 17 residues.

This rearrangement joins TRBV5-4 to TRBJ2-1; 8 bases are shared with TRBD1. In germline, CDR1 is SGHNT, CDR2 YYREEE (reference sequence). This CDR3 contains 13 residues. J was trimmed by 10 bases and V by 4 bases; bases with no gene match: 7. The CDR3 reads CASSPGGNREQFF. CDR3 DNA: TGTGCCAGCAGCCCAGGGGGCAACAGGGAGCAGTTCTTC.

The chain combines TRBV4-3 with TRBJ1-2; possible D gene TRBD1, 5 bases. Germline V lookup: CDR1 LGHNA, CDR2 YSLEER. Between the trimmed V and J ends, which lost 0 bases and 3 bases, there was a span of 14 bases. This CDR3 has 16 amino acids. CDR3 protein: CASSQDRDGPHYGYTF. The CDR3 coding sequence is TGCGCCAGCAGCCAAGATAGGGACGGGCCCCACTATGGCTACACCTTC.

This chain uses TRBV7-2 with TRBJ2-1; possibly TRBD1 or TRBD2 for D (6 bases each). CDR1 is SGHTA, CDR2 FQGNSA, per germline. V was trimmed by 1 base and J by 6 bases, leaving 13 bases between them. The CDR3 is made up of 15 amino acids. In nucleotides, the CDR3 is TGTGCCAGCAGCTTAGTTTGGGGGGCGGGCAATGAGCAGTTCTTC. Encoded protein: CASSLVWGAGNEQFF.

This clone was seen a single time. The chain recombines TRBV7-8 with TRBJ2-1, with a tentative D call TRBD1 (5 bases). The germline V gene has CDR1 SGHVS and CDR2 FQNEAQ. The ends were cut back, 6 bases at V and 3 bases at J, with 15 bases in the middle. This CDR3 spans 15 amino acids. The CDR3, as DNA: TGTGCCAGCAGAGGCGAAACAGGCGGCTACAATGAGCAGTTCTTC. As protein: CASRGETGGYNEQFF. The complete variable domain, with remaining parts taken from reference TRBV7-8 and TRBJ2-1, reads GAGVSQSPRYKVAKRGQDVALRCDPISGHVSLFWYQQALGQGPEFLTYFQNEAQLDKSGLPSDRFFAERPEGSVSTLKIQRTQQEDSAVYLCASRGETGGYNEQFFGPGTRLTVL.